The present TCR beta chain was sequenced within a study of OX40 agonist ivuxolimab in advanced cancers. Across the study: Patients were dosed intravenously with ivuxolimab at 0.01 to 10 mg/kg every 2 weeks. The mean age was approximately 60 years, ranging from about 23 to 79, with over 70% of participants male. Notes on the study in general: Circulating CD4+ and CD8+ T cells showed clonal expansion by week 6 at 0.1 to 3.0 mg/kg.

Exclusion of a patient followed from autoimmune disease history or systemic immunosuppression. Per the germline V gene, CDR1 is SSHAT and CDR2 is FNYEAQ (reference sequence). The CDR3 spans 17 residues. With V trimmed by 2 bases and J by 1 base, 11 bases remained unmatched. Assay: immunoSEQ multiplex PCR; the TCRdb copy retains only in-frame clones and omits some. The table records under 80,000 clones, approximately 85% of them present only once. This clone turned up a few times. As yet, its antigen is unknown. The sequencing used CD4+ or CD8+ T cells sorted from blood, collected in a trial of the OX40 agonist ivuxolimab. This receptor was obtained from an adult with an advanced solid tumor such as melanoma, head and neck, liver or kidney cancer. V gene TRBV7-7 combines with J gene TRBJ2-7; 7 nucleotides match TRBD2. CDR3 residues: CASSLCLGGMRSYEQYF. The CDR3 DNA sequence: TGTGCCAGCAGCTTATGCTTGGGGGGGATGAGGTCCTACGAGCAGTACTTC.